The 27 T cell receptor beta chains in this list originate from one sample, sequenced in a study of T cells in tuberculosis. Measured with immunoSEQ multiplex PCR; TCRdb has only the in-frame clones, and not every one. This table holds 25,000 to 35,000 clones, approximately 90% found once. Described time point: new active TB diagnosis, blood taken before or within 7 days of starting treatment. This material consisted of PBMCs, taken at tuberculosis diagnosis. All receptors derive from an adult with tuberculosis.

This clone occurred a few times. The V gene is TRBV4-2, the J gene TRBJ2-4; a weak D match, TRBD1 (5 bases). Germline values: CDR1 LGHNA, CDR2 YNFKEQ. The CDR3 runs to 13 residues. The V end lost 1 base, the J end lost 9 bases, and 10 bases lay between the germline ends. In nucleotides, the CDR3 is TGTGCCAGCAGCCAAGGGGTAAGGGGCATTCAGTACTTC. It specifies CASSQGVRGIQYF.

This chain links TRBV7-9 with TRBJ2-5, with TRBD2 matching 12 bases. With V trimmed by 3 bases and J by 2 bases, 4 bases remained unmatched. This CDR3 comprises 16 residues. Germline V gene data show CDR1 as SEHNR and CDR2 as FQNEAQ (reference sequence). The CDR3 spells CASSLGTSGRQETQYF. For the CDR3, the DNA is TGTGCCAGCAGCTTGGGTACTAGCGGGAGGCAAGAGACCCAGTACTTC.

This rearrangement joins TRBV5-4 to TRBJ2-5; 10 bases align to TRBD2. With 4 bases clipped from V and 1 base from J, the junction kept 7 bases outside the gene matches. There are 16 residues in the CDR3. The germline gives CDR1 SGHNT, CDR2 YYREEE (reference sequence). Here the CDR3 reads CASSLGLAITQETQYF. In nucleotides, the CDR3 is TGTGCCAGCAGCCTGGGACTAGCGATCACCCAAGAGACCCAGTACTTC.

This chain connects TRBV4-3 to TRBJ1-2; TRBD1 aligns across 8 bases. Germline loops: CDR1 LGHNA, CDR2 YSLEER. CDR3 length equals 16 residues. The J segment lost 8 bases and the V segment lost 1 base, leaving 12 bases of the junction unmatched. CDR3 in amino acids: CASSQVTGGDLSGYTF. Here the CDR3 DNA reads TGCGCCAGCAGCCAAGTAACAGGGGGAGATCTCTCCGGCTACACCTTC.

The CDR3 DNA is TGTGCCAGCGGGCAGGGAAAAACTGAAGCTTTCTTT. Amino acids: CASGQGKTEAFF. The chain carries TRBV18 and TRBJ1-1; D is perhaps TRBD1 (5 bases). The CDR3 is 12 amino acids. Germline V gene data show CDR1 as KGHSH and CDR2 as LQKENI. V lost 8 bases, J lost 5 bases, and 12 bases lay in between.

The CDR3 loop is CAWSAGLAGETQYF. The CDR3 DNA is TGTGCCTGGAGTGCGGGACTAGCCGGGGAGACCCAGTACTTC. V and J are TRBV30 and TRBJ2-5, with TRBD2 matching 9 bases. CDR1 and CDR2 from the germline V gene are GTSNPN and SVGIG (reference sequence). V lost 1 base, J lost 5 bases, and 5 bases stayed unmatched. This CDR3 region has 14 residues.

This chain connects TRBV6-5 to TRBJ2-7; a weak D match, TRBD2 (6 bases). V dropped 11 bases and J dropped 0 bases, with 20 bases sitting between them. Germline CDR1 is MNHEY and CDR2 is SVGAGI. This CDR3 comprises 15 residues. CDR3 residues: CACPPKGSGSYEQYF. In nucleotides, the CDR3 is TGTGCCTGCCCCCCGAAGGGTAGCGGCTCCTACGAGCAGTACTTC.

A single count supports this clone. This chain connects TRBV4-3 to TRBJ1-1; the D gene is possibly TRBD1 (5 bases). Trimming took 0 bases from V and 11 from J, leaving 13 bases between them. Germline V CDR1 and CDR2: LGHNA, YSLEER. The CDR3 loop spans 13 amino acids. Here the CDR3 DNA reads TGCGCCAGCAGCCAAGATCTCAGGGAAGGGGCTTTCTTT. Translated, it gives CASSQDLREGAFF.

V gene TRBV11-2 combines with J gene TRBJ2-3; a possible D gene is TRBD2 (5 bases). Trimming stripped 5 bases from V and 3 bases from J, with 12 bases between. This CDR3 is built from 14 residues. Germline V gene lookup returns CDR1 SGHAT and CDR2 FQNNGV. The CDR3 DNA sequence: TGTGCCAGCAGCCAGCGGACTGAAACAGATACGCAGTATTTT. The encoded protein is CASSQRTETDTQYF.

This chain links TRBV10-3 with TRBJ1-2; perhaps TRBD1 as D (5 bases). Germline CDR1 and CDR2: ENHRY and SYGVKD. Trimming removed 4 bases from V and 9 bases from J, with 18 bases in between. This CDR3 region has 14 residues. CDR3 protein: CAISVSPGSASYTF. The CDR3 bases are TGTGCCATCAGTGTTTCCCCAGGGTCCGCTAGCTACACCTTC.

The CDR3 here is CASSLGGEGTGELFF. For the CDR3, the DNA is TGTGCCAGCAGCTTGGGGGGGGAAGGCACCGGGGAGCTGTTTTTT. This sequence joins TRBV6-1 and TRBJ2-2; 7 nucleotides match TRBD2. Looked up from germline, CDR1 is MNHNS and CDR2 is SASEGT. Trimming cost V 6 bases and J 4 bases; bases outside gene matches: 8. The CDR3 runs to 15 residues.

The CDR3 DNA follows: TGTGCCAGCAGCTTGGTCACCGCGATAGATACGCAGTATTTT. Protein: CASSLVTAIDTQYF. The V call is TRBV5-6, the J call TRBJ2-3; D gene uncertain. CDR3 size: 14 residues. From germline, CDR1 is SGHDT and CDR2 YYEEEE. Trimming removed 0 bases at V and 5 bases at J, with 10 bases between.

DNA for the CDR3: TGTGCCAGCAGCCCCCGGGGAGCGGGGCAGGCGGAGCAGTTCTTC. It encodes CASSPRGAGQAEQFF. V gene TRBV7-8 combines with J gene TRBJ2-1, with 7 positions matching TRBD2. The CDR3 sequence is 15 residues long. Germline V gene data show CDR1 as SGHVS and CDR2 as FQNEAQ. V lost 5 bases and J lost 10; bases outside the gene matches: 14.

This sequence joins TRBV2 and TRBJ1-2; 11 bases line up with TRBD1. Germline CDR1 and CDR2: SNHLY and FYNNEI. CDR3 length equals 16 residues. V trimming: 5 bases; J trimming: 6 bases; junction bases outside the gene matches: 11. The CDR3 protein is CASSLLRPGQGDGYTF. As DNA, the CDR3 is TGTGCCAGCAGTCTCTTACGTCCGGGACAGGGGGATGGCTACACCTTC.

As regards this clone: Different DNA sequences within this sample yield the same CDR3. The genes are TRBV2 and TRBJ2-1; 10 bases match TRBD2. The V gene's germline CDR1 is SNHLY and CDR2 FYNNEI. V lost 4 bases and J lost 4; bases outside the gene matches: 1. This CDR3 has 14 residues. For the CDR3, the DNA is TGTGCCAGCAGTGGACTAGCGGGTTACAATGAGCAGTTCTTC. Amino acids: CASSGLAGYNEQFF. The full variable domain, in which reference TRBV2 and TRBJ2-1 provide the parts outside the CDR3, is EPEVTQTPSHQVTQMGQEVILRCVPISNHLYFYWYRQILGQKVEFLVSFYNNEISEKSEIFDDQFSVERPDGSNFTLKIRSTKLEDSAMYFCASSGLAGYNEQFFGPGTRLTVL.

This rearrangement joins TRBV15 to TRBJ2-1; 11 bases agree with TRBD2. The V gene end was trimmed by 0 bases and the J gene end by 6 bases; junction bases not matched to a gene: 7. The germline V gene has CDR1 LNHNV and CDR2 YYDKDF (reference sequence). The CDR3 totals 17 residues. The CDR3 DNA is TGTGCCACCAGCAGAGATGTGGGTAGCGGGGGGGCCAATGAGCAGTTCTTC. It encodes CATSRDVGSGGANEQFF.

As DNA, the CDR3 is TGTGCCAGCAGCTTAGGCTGGGACAGATACCAAGAGACCCAGTACTTC. This codes for CASSLGWDRYQETQYF. This chain uses TRBV7-2 with TRBJ2-5, with 7 bases fitting TRBD1. Looked up from germline, CDR1 is SGHTA and CDR2 is FQGNSA. The CDR3 spans 16 residues. J lost 0 bases, V lost 1 base, and 5 bases had no gene match.

V gene TRBV2 combines with J gene TRBJ1-6; 7 bases are shared with TRBD1. CDR1 is SNHLY, CDR2 FYNNEI, per germline. V lost 5 bases, J lost 7 bases, and 8 bases stayed unmatched. The CDR3 is 15 amino acids. The CDR3: CASSPRQGSNSPLHF. CDR3 in DNA: TGTGCCAGCAGTCCACGACAGGGCTCCAATTCACCCCTCCACTTT.

The rearrangement joins TRBV5-8 to TRBJ1-1; D perhaps matches TRBD1 (5 bases). This CDR3 has 13 amino acids. From germline, CDR1 is SGHTS and CDR2 YDEGEE. V was cut by 10 bases and J by 4 bases, with 17 bases left in between. In nucleotides, the CDR3 is TGTGCCGGAAGGACACGGGGGAGCACTGAAGCTTTCTTT. The encoded protein is CAGRTRGSTEAFF.

The chain couples TRBV30 to TRBJ2-1, with a tentative D call TRBD2 (6 bases). The germline V and J ends were trimmed by 2 bases and 12 bases, with 20 bases remaining between them. Germline values: CDR1 GTSNPN, CDR2 SVGIG (reference sequence). The CDR3 has 14 residues. CDR3 DNA: TGTGCCTGGAGTATCGGGGGTTTGAACCCCTGGCAGTTCTTC. As protein: CAWSIGGLNPWQFF.

This clone was seen only a few times. V usage is TRBV15 and J usage is TRBJ2-7, with 10 nucleotides matching TRBD2. The germline gives CDR1 LNHNV, CDR2 YYDKDF (reference sequence). Unmatched junction bases numbered 4, after V lost 0 bases and J lost 2 bases. The CDR3 consists of 16 residues. CDR3 nucleotides: TGTGCCACCAGCAGAGATAAAGCGGGAGGGACCTACGAGCAGTACTTC. Translation: CATSRDKAGGTYEQYF.

This chain joins TRBV9 and TRBJ2-3; maybe TRBD2 (6 bases). From germline, CDR1 is SGDLS and CDR2 YYNGEE. CDR3 length: 13 amino acids. The V end lost 5 bases, the J end lost 3 bases, and 10 bases lay between the germline ends. This chain's CDR3 is CASRGRETDTQYF. The CDR3 DNA reads TGTGCCAGCAGGGGACGGGAGACAGATACGCAGTATTTT.

This rearrangement joins TRBV6-1 to TRBJ2-5; perhaps TRBD1 as D (5 bases). This CDR3 has 15 amino acids. From germline, CDR1 is MNHNS and CDR2 SASEGT. V gave up 2 bases and J gave up 3 bases, with 13 bases separating them. In DNA form, the CDR3 reads TGTGCCAGCAGTGAACAGGCGCAGGGCAAAGAGACCCAGTACTTC. As protein: CASSEQAQGKETQYF.

The chain joins TRBV7-3 to TRBJ2-1; 8 positions agree with TRBD1. Trimming cost V 5 bases and J 1 base; bases outside gene matches: 7. Germline V gene data show CDR1 as SGHTA and CDR2 as FQGTGA. There are 16 residues in the CDR3. DNA of the CDR3: TGTGCCAGCAGCCTCCCAGGGGGCGGGTCCTACAATGAGCAGTTCTTC. Residues: CASSLPGGGSYNEQFF.

This chain connects TRBV6-6 to TRBJ1-3; D is ambiguous. The CDR3 runs to 13 residues. Deletions cut 3 bases from V and 8 bases from J, with 11 bases between. Germline V lookup: CDR1 MNHNY, CDR2 SVGAGI (reference sequence). In DNA, the CDR3 is TGTGCCAGCAGTTATTTTACCGGAGACACCATATATTTT. It codes for CASSYFTGDTIYF.

The chain uses TRBV11-3 and TRBJ2-1, with a tentative D call TRBD1 (5 bases). The V and J ends lost 5 bases and 0 bases respectively, with 11 bases between them. Germline loops: CDR1 SGHNT, CDR2 YENEEA. The CDR3 totals 15 residues. CDR3 protein: CASSPGSSSYNEQFF. CDR3 bases: TGTGCCAGCAGCCCAGGGTCCAGCTCCTACAATGAGCAGTTCTTC.

The V and J genes are TRBV28 and TRBJ1-2; TRBD1 might be the D (6 bases). V was trimmed by 4 bases and J by 4 bases, leaving 13 bases between them. Germline V gene lookup returns CDR1 MDHEN and CDR2 SYDVKM. The CDR3 covers 14 residues. The CDR3 is CASSSGAPFYGYTF. The CDR3 nucleotides are TGTGCCAGCAGTTCAGGGGCCCCCTTCTATGGCTACACCTTC.